What follows are 32 T cell receptor beta chains derived from one specimen sequenced in a study of blood T cell repertoires in COVID-19. The protocol was immunoSEQ multiplex PCR, while the TCRdb copy is restricted to in-frame clones and leaves out a portion. The sample holds roughly 250,000 clones; around 89% are singletons and the top ten take more than 0.95%. Specimen: PBMCs or T cells enriched from blood (not recorded which). Every receptor here comes from a woman between 35 and 50 years old with acute COVID-19.

This chain uses TRBV24-1 with TRBJ2-2; 9 positions agree with TRBD1. CDR1 and CDR2 from the germline V gene are KGHDR and SFDVKD. The J segment lost 7 bases and the V segment lost 4 bases, leaving 12 bases of the junction unmatched. The CDR3 totals 17 residues. CDR3 in DNA: TGTGCCACCAGTGACTCCGGGACAGGGATAACGGGCGGGGAGCTGTTTTTT. Its translation is CATSDSGTGITGGELFF.

This chain connects TRBV29-1 to TRBJ2-1; 8 bases are a match to TRBD2. From germline, CDR1 is SQVTM and CDR2 ANQGSEA. Trimming cost V 4 bases and J 3 bases; bases outside gene matches: 8. This CDR3 has 15 residues. The CDR3 loop is CSVGRAGTSYNEQFF. CDR3 coding DNA: TGCAGCGTTGGGAGGGCCGGGACTAGCTACAATGAGCAGTTCTTC.

The gene calls are TRBV29-1 and TRBJ2-5, with 7 positions matching TRBD2. This CDR3 has 18 residues. Germline V gene sequence: CDR1 SQVTM, CDR2 ANQGSEA. V lost 2 bases and J lost 3; bases outside the gene matches: 18. CDR3 sequence: CSVEKGFGGSGVEETQYF. CDR3 sequence (DNA): TGCAGCGTTGAAAAGGGTTTTGGCGGGAGCGGGGTAGAAGAGACCCAGTACTTC.

The J gene is TRBJ2-1, the V gene TRBV19; D unresolved. The CDR3 contains 15 residues. V gave up 7 bases and J gave up 0 bases, with 13 bases separating them. Germline V lookup: CDR1 LNHDA, CDR2 SQIVND (reference sequence). Here the CDR3 reads CASTSRVGSYNEQFF. CDR3 DNA sequence: TGTGCCAGTACTTCACGGGTAGGCTCCTACAATGAGCAGTTCTTC.

V usage is TRBV14 and J usage is TRBJ2-1; D possibly corresponds to TRBD2 (5 bases). Per germline, CDR1 SGHDN and CDR2 FVKESK. CDR3 size: 16 residues. V shed 3 bases and J shed 4 bases, with 16 bases lying between them. In DNA, the CDR3 is TGTGCCAGCAGCCAGAATTCCCGGGAACTGTACAATGAGCAGTTCTTC. It translates to CASSQNSRELYNEQFF.

The chain combines TRBV6-5 with TRBJ2-5; D perhaps matches TRBD2 (6 bases). The CDR3 loop spans 16 amino acids. Germline assignment: CDR1 MNHEY and CDR2 SVGAGI. The germline V and J ends were trimmed by 2 bases and 6 bases, with 19 bases remaining between them. In DNA form, the CDR3 reads TGTGCCAGCAGTTACGGCGGGACGAATGAGGGGAAGACCCAGTACTTC. This codes for CASSYGGTNEGKTQYF.

As DNA, the CDR3 is TGTGCCAGCAGTGACCAATTTGGCGAGCTGTTTTTT. This gives the protein CASSDQFGELFF. The V and J genes are TRBV2 and TRBJ2-2; D is uncertain. V was trimmed by 3 bases and J by 11 bases, leaving 10 bases between them. Looked up from germline, CDR1 is SNHLY and CDR2 is FYNNEI. This CDR3 has 12 residues.

The J gene is TRBJ2-1, the V gene TRBV19; D may be TRBD1 (5 bases). This CDR3 is 13 amino acids long. V was cut by 9 bases and J by 9 bases, with 18 bases left in between. Per the germline V gene, CDR1 is LNHDA and CDR2 is SQIVND (reference sequence). The CDR3 bases are TGTGCCAGCCAGGGCTCCGGCGTCGGTGAGCAGTTCTTC. Translation gives CASQGSGVGEQFF. Based on the CDR3 plus reference TRBV19 and TRBJ2-1, the full variable domain is DGGITQSPKYLFRKEGQNVTLSCEQNLNHDAMYWYRQDPGQGLRLIYYSQIVNDFQKGDIAEGYSVSREKKESFPLTVTSAQKNPTAFYLCASQGSGVGEQFFGPGTRLTVL.

In its sample, this clone was seen a few times. This rearrangement joins TRBV2 to TRBJ1-4, with TRBD1 matching 8 bases. J lost 3 bases, V lost 8 bases, and 8 bases had no gene match. Germline values: CDR1 SNHLY, CDR2 FYNNEI. This CDR3 region has 15 residues. The CDR3 spells CASGGQAVSNEKLFF. The CDR3 region has the DNA TGTGCCAGCGGGGGACAGGCAGTTTCTAATGAAAAACTGTTTTTT.

CDR3 sequence: CAISESTGSALGQFF. The CDR3 DNA reads as TGTGCCATCAGTGAGTCGACGGGGAGTGCACTTGGGCAGTTCTTC. V gene TRBV10-3 combines with J gene TRBJ2-1; D might be TRBD2 (5 bases). From germline, CDR1 is ENHRY and CDR2 SYGVKD. The CDR3 is 15 residues long. The V gene lost 0 bases and the J gene lost 12 bases, with 18 bases spanning the gap.

This chain uses TRBV19 with TRBJ1-2; 9 bases line up with TRBD1. CDR1 and CDR2 from the germline V gene are LNHDA and SQIVND (reference sequence). The CDR3 spans 14 residues. V was clipped by 6 bases and J by 2 bases; unmatched bases: 4. CDR3 loop: CASRLTGGNYGYTF. DNA for the CDR3: TGTGCCAGTAGACTGACAGGGGGAAACTATGGCTACACCTTC.

The genes are TRBV5-1 and TRBJ1-5, with D possibly matching TRBD1 (5 bases). Trimming stripped 3 bases from V and 4 bases from J, with 11 bases between. The CDR3 covers 14 residues. Germline CDR1 SGHRS, CDR2 YFSETQ. CDR3 protein: CASSSTGGNQPQHF. For the CDR3, the DNA is TGCGCCAGCAGCTCCACAGGTGGAAATCAGCCCCAGCATTTT.

This clone was seen more than once but under ten times. This chain's CDR3 is CASSPSQGRNTEAFF. The CDR3 nucleotides read TGTGCCAGCTCACCATCCCAGGGGAGGAACACTGAAGCTTTCTTT. The rearrangement links TRBV18 to TRBJ1-1, with a weak D call TRBD1 (6 bases). The CDR3 extends over 15 amino acids. With 2 bases removed from V and 1 base from J, the gap between germline ends came to 11 bases. The germline gives CDR1 KGHSH, CDR2 LQKENI.

The chain employs TRBV7-8 and TRBJ2-5; D is unresolved. V lost 2 bases, J lost 1 base, and 11 bases lay in between. In germline, CDR1 is SGHVS, CDR2 FQNEAQ. The CDR3 is made up of 15 amino acids. The DNA of the CDR3 is TGTGCCAGCAGCTTATATGTGGCACCCCAAGAGACCCAGTACTTC. It translates to CASSLYVAPQETQYF.

V is TRBV27 and J is TRBJ1-2; TRBD1 matches at 9 bases. V trimming: 7 bases; J trimming: 5 bases; junction bases outside the gene matches: 8. The CDR3 totals 14 residues. Germline lookup yields CDR1 MNHEY and CDR2 SMNVEV (reference sequence). The DNA for the CDR3 is TGTGCCAGCAACGACAGGGGGGAGGGGTATGGCTACACCTTC. This sequence encodes CASNDRGEGYGYTF.

This chain connects TRBV10-1 to TRBJ2-1, with TRBD2 identical over 10 bases. Losses at the gene ends were 7 bases for V and 10 bases for J; bases not matched to a gene: 7. Germline V gene data show CDR1 as WNHNN and CDR2 as SYGVQD (reference sequence). The CDR3 has 13 residues. The chain's CDR3 is CASTSGRAREQFF. The CDR3 DNA sequence: TGCGCCAGCACCAGCGGGAGGGCCCGGGAGCAGTTCTTC.

This clone has more than one count but fewer than ten. The rearrangement uses TRBV5-1 and TRBJ1-1; TRBD1 matches at 8 bases. CDR1 is SGHRS and CDR2 is YFSETQ in the germline V gene. The CDR3 is made up of 14 amino acids. Trimming removed 3 bases from V and 1 base from J; junction bases left unmatched: 2. The CDR3 DNA reads TGCGCCAGCAGCTCCCAGGGGGCGAACACTGAAGCTTTCTTT. Its translation: CASSSQGANTEAFF.

This clone has more than one count but fewer than ten. The chain is built from TRBV29-1 and TRBJ2-3, with 13 bases aligning to TRBD2. The germline V gene encodes CDR1 SQVTM and CDR2 ANQGSEA. Unmatched junction bases numbered 6, after V lost 7 bases and J lost 2 bases. The CDR3 extends over 15 amino acids. In nucleotides, the CDR3 is TGCAGCGCCCGAGGGACTAGCGGGGACACAGATACGCAGTATTTT. Translated, it gives CSARGTSGDTDTQYF.

The chain's CDR3 is CASSQGLAGVWEQYV. The CDR3 nucleotides read TGTGCCAGCTCACAGGGACTAGCGGGAGTGTGGGAGCAGTACGTC. This chain uses TRBV18 with TRBJ2-7; TRBD2 aligns across 14 bases. Germline values: CDR1 KGHSH, CDR2 LQKENI. The CDR3 is 15 amino acids. The junction had 6 bases not matched to a gene; V was cut back by 4 bases and J by 7 bases.

This rearrangement joins TRBV3-1 (or the pseudogene TRBV3-2) to TRBJ1-5, with D perhaps matching TRBD1 (5 bases). The CDR3 totals 14 residues. Germline lookup yields CDR1 LGHDT and CDR2 YNNKEL (reference sequence). Trimming removed 4 bases from V and 1 base from J, with 8 bases in between. The CDR3 nucleotides read TGTGCCAGCAGCCTATCAGGGAGCAATCAGCCCCAGCATTTT. Translated, it gives CASSLSGSNQPQHF.

The chain recombines TRBV19 with TRBJ1-5, with unresolved D. V lost 3 bases to trimming and J lost 4 bases, with 7 bases between them. Germline assignment: CDR1 LNHDA and CDR2 SQIVND (reference sequence). This CDR3 has 13 amino acids. CDR3 loop: CASSMAANQPQHF. CDR3 sequence (DNA): TGTGCCAGTAGTATGGCGGCGAATCAGCCCCAGCATTTT.

This clone has only one observation. The V and J genes are TRBV30 and TRBJ1-4; 9 bases match TRBD1. Germline CDR1 GTSNPN, CDR2 SVGIG (reference sequence). The J segment lost 5 bases and the V segment lost 4 bases, leaving 2 bases of the junction unmatched. The CDR3 runs to 13 residues. CDR3 DNA sequence: TGTGCCTGGACCGGGACAGGGAATGAAAAACTGTTTTTT. This encodes CAWTGTGNEKLFF.

The gene calls are TRBV6-5 and TRBJ1-3, with D possibly matching TRBD1 (5 bases). Germline V gives CDR1 MNHEY, CDR2 SVGAGI. Between the trimmed V and J ends, which lost 7 bases and 1 base, there was a span of 8 bases. CDR3 length: 13 amino acids. CDR3 sequence reads: CASTQGSGNTIYF. The CDR3 coding sequence is TGTGCCAGCACCCAGGGATCTGGAAACACCATATATTTT.

The chain links TRBV6-5 to TRBJ1-2, with 8 positions matching TRBD1. CDR3 length: 15 amino acids. Germline lookup yields CDR1 MNHEY and CDR2 SVGAGI. Trimming took 5 bases from V and 8 from J; bases not matched to a gene: 13. In DNA, the CDR3 is TGTGCCAGCAGTCACCGGGGACAGGCAAATCACGGCTACACCTTC. This gives the protein CASSHRGQANHGYTF.

J is TRBJ1-1 and V is TRBV3-1 (or the pseudogene TRBV3-2); no definite D call. The germline V and J ends were trimmed by 0 bases and 8 bases, with 7 bases remaining between them. This CDR3 comprises 12 residues. Looked up from germline, CDR1 is LGHDT and CDR2 is YNNKEL (reference sequence). CDR3: CASSQEGREAFF. For the CDR3, the DNA is TGTGCCAGCAGCCAAGAAGGGAGGGAAGCTTTCTTT.

Regarding this clone: The sample holds other DNA sequences that translate to the same CDR3. The CDR3 here is CASSLGQGVNIQYF. Written as DNA, the CDR3 is TGTGCCAGCAGCTTAGGACAGGGGGTAAACATTCAGTACTTC. The genes are TRBV7-9 and TRBJ2-4; 9 bases line up with TRBD1. The CDR3 covers 14 residues. V trimming: 1 base; J trimming: 6 bases; junction bases outside the gene matches: 1. Germline lookup yields CDR1 SEHNR and CDR2 FQNEAQ (reference sequence). The complete variable domain, with remaining parts taken from reference TRBV7-9 and TRBJ2-4, reads DTGVSQNPRHKITKRGQNVTFRCDPISEHNRLYWYRQTLGQGPEFLTYFQNEAQLEKSRLLSDRFSAERPKGSFSTLEIQRTEQGDSAMYLCASSLGQGVNIQYFGAGTRLSVL.

This rearrangement joins TRBV9 to TRBJ2-3; 7 nucleotides align to TRBD2. V was pared by 2 bases and J by 3 bases, with 9 bases of the junction left unmatched. The CDR3 loop spans 16 amino acids. Germline V gene lookup returns CDR1 SGDLS and CDR2 YYNGEE. The DNA of the CDR3 is TGTGCCAGCAGCGTCCTCGGCGGGAGAAGGACAGATACGCAGTATTTT. It yields the protein CASSVLGGRRTDTQYF.

The table lists this clone with a count of one. This rearrangement joins TRBV19 to TRBJ2-1; no clear D gene. In germline, CDR1 is LNHDA, CDR2 SQIVND (reference sequence). This CDR3 is built from 16 residues. Trimming cost V 4 bases and J 1 base, with 14 bases left between them. CDR3 residues: CASSRLEPLSYNEQFF. The CDR3, as DNA: TGTGCCAGTAGTAGGCTAGAACCATTATCCTACAATGAGCAGTTCTTC.

The V gene is TRBV25-1, the J gene TRBJ1-4; TRBD1 might be the D (6 bases). V was shortened by 3 bases and J by 0 bases, with 8 bases between the two germline ends. Germline CDR1 and CDR2: MGHDK and SYGVNS. This CDR3 comprises 15 residues. The CDR3 reads CASSDYRATNEKLFF. The CDR3 coding sequence is TGTGCCAGCAGTGACTACAGGGCAACTAATGAAAAACTGTTTTTT.

V is TRBV20-1 and J is TRBJ1-1; D unresolved. The CDR3 contains 15 residues. Germline CDR1 reads DFQATT; CDR2 reads SNEGSKA (reference sequence). Trimming pared 3 bases from V and 4 bases from J, leaving 18 bases between. For the CDR3, the DNA is TGCAGTGCTAGTGAAAGCGCCGGACGGGGCACTGAAGCTTTCTTT. Its protein product is CSASESAGRGTEAFF.

This chain uses TRBV5-5 with TRBJ2-7, with 10 nucleotides matching TRBD2. The CDR3 consists of 16 residues. Germline V gene data show CDR1 as SGHKS and CDR2 as YYEKEE (reference sequence). After removal of 4 bases from V and 9 bases from J, the junction contained 16 bases not matched to a gene. The CDR3 coding sequence is TGTGCCAGCAGCCCGGGACTAGCGAGAGGGCTGGGGGGGCAGTACTTC. Translated: CASSPGLARGLGGQYF.

The genes are TRBV3-1 (or the pseudogene TRBV3-2) and TRBJ1-4; TRBD1 agrees at 7 bases. The CDR3 is 13 residues long. V lost 4 bases to trimming and J lost 7 bases; unmatched junction nucleotides: 3. The V gene's germline CDR1 is LGHDT and CDR2 YNNKEL (reference sequence). DNA for the CDR3: TGTGCCAGCAGCCGTACAGGGGCTGAAAAACTGTTTTTT. It encodes CASSRTGAEKLFF.